The 22 T cell receptor beta chains in this list originate from one sample, sequenced in a study of identical twins. TCRdb recomputed calls from the 5' RACE reads with MiXCR, one row per CDR3 protein. This sample has about 660,000 distinct CDR3 sequences, with 8.5% to 9.5% found just once. These data are also associated with another study on yellow fever vaccine responses in identical twins.

Source material: PBMCs. The receptor source for this set is a woman between 18 and 30 years old in good health.

This clonotype was counted ten times or more. The chain recombines TRBV7-9 with TRBJ2-3, with D possibly matching TRBD1 (6 bases). From germline, CDR1 is SEHNR and CDR2 FQNEAQ (reference sequence). Trimming shortened V by 5 bases and J by 3 bases, and 12 bases separated the two germline ends. The CDR3 length is 14 residues. CDR3 nucleotides: TGTGCCAGCAGCCCGGACACAGGGACAGATACGCAGTATTTT. This gives the protein CASSPDTGTDTQYF. Drawing the rest from reference TRBV7-9 and TRBJ2-3, the complete variable domain is DTGVSQNPRHKITKRGQNVTFRCDPISEHNRLYWYRQTLGQGPEFLTYFQNEAQLEKSRLLSDRFSAERPKGSFSTLEIQRTEQGDSAMYLCASSPDTGTDTQYFGPGTRLTVL.

The J gene is TRBJ1-1, the V gene TRBV6-1, with unresolved D. The CDR3 extends over 15 amino acids. Per the germline V gene, CDR1 is MNHNS and CDR2 is SASEGT. Trimming pared 5 bases from V and 0 bases from J, leaving 13 bases between. CDR3 in DNA: TGTGCCAGCAGTAACGCCGGAGCTCTGAACACTGAAGCTTTCTTT. Amino acid sequence: CASSNAGALNTEAFF.

This clonotype was observed a few times. The chain uses TRBV6-5 and TRBJ1-2; D not certain. The CDR3 is 13 residues long. Looked up from germline, CDR1 is MNHEY and CDR2 is SVGAGI. V was shortened by 2 bases and J by 2 bases, with 6 bases between the two germline ends. CDR3 nucleotides: TGTGCCAGCAGTTACACACAGAACTATGGCTACACCTTC. Its protein product is CASSYTQNYGYTF.

This clonotype came up many times. The V call is TRBV7-9, the J call TRBJ2-2; TRBD1 might be the D (6 bases). V was trimmed by 5 bases and J by 3 bases, leaving 10 bases between them. The CDR3 sequence is 14 residues long. Germline-derived CDR1 and CDR2 are SEHNR and FQNEAQ (reference sequence). The CDR3 nucleotides read TGTGCCAGCAGCCAAGGACAGTACACCGGGGAGCTGTTTTTT. Protein: CASSQGQYTGELFF.

This clonotype was seen a few times. This chain links TRBV2 with TRBJ1-6; no firm D call. V was trimmed by 3 bases and J by 0 bases, leaving 6 bases between them. The CDR3 runs 15 residues. CDR1 and CDR2 from the germline V gene are SNHLY and FYNNEI. The CDR3 DNA is TGTGCCAGCAGTGATGAAGGCTCCTATAATTCACCCCTCCACTTT. Its protein is CASSDEGSYNSPLHF.

The chain has TRBV29-1 and TRBJ2-7, with 14 bases fitting TRBD2. The CDR3 contains 15 residues. The junction had 2 bases not matched to a gene; V was cut back by 0 bases and J by 4 bases. The germline gives CDR1 SQVTM, CDR2 ANQGSEA. Written as DNA, the CDR3 is TGCAGCGTTGAAGACTGGACTAGCGGGAGGTACGAGCAGTACTTC. Translation: CSVEDWTSGRYEQYF.

This clonotype was observed a handful of times. The chain employs TRBV29-1 and TRBJ1-5; D uncertain. V gave up 2 bases and J gave up 0 bases, with 8 bases separating them. CDR1 SQVTM and CDR2 ANQGSEA come from the germline V gene. The length of the CDR3 is 14 residues. The CDR3 is CSVETEYSNQPQHF. The CDR3 DNA reads as TGCAGCGTTGAAACGGAGTATAGCAATCAGCCCCAGCATTTT.

The chain employs TRBV7-9 and TRBJ2-1; either TRBD1 or TRBD2 may supply D (5 bases each). The CDR3 totals 13 residues. V lost 8 bases to trimming and J lost 8 bases, with 16 bases between them. Germline V gene lookup returns CDR1 SEHNR and CDR2 FQNEAQ (reference sequence). The CDR3 DNA is TGTGCCAGCGTCACCCCCGGGGCGTATGAGCAGTTCTTC. This codes for CASVTPGAYEQFF.

The chain employs TRBV29-1 and TRBJ2-4, with 9 bases fitting TRBD1. V shed 4 bases, J shed 7 bases, and the junction held 5 bases outside the gene matches. The CDR3 has 13 amino acids. Germline V gives CDR1 SQVTM, CDR2 ANQGSEA. Here the CDR3 reads CSVAQGAQNIQYF. The CDR3 nucleotides are TGCAGCGTTGCACAGGGGGCGCAGAACATTCAGTACTTC.

The V call is TRBV28, the J call TRBJ2-7; unclear D gene. There are 13 residues in the CDR3. V shed 5 bases and J shed 7 bases, with 15 bases lying between them. The germline V gene encodes CDR1 MDHEN and CDR2 SYDVKM. This chain's CDR3 is CASSISIRPEQYF. The CDR3 DNA sequence: TGTGCCAGCAGTATATCAATTCGACCAGAGCAGTACTTC.

This clonotype came up a few times. The chain recombines TRBV2 with TRBJ2-5; TRBD2 matches at 7 bases. Germline CDR1 SNHLY, CDR2 FYNNEI. The CDR3 covers 17 residues. V shed 3 bases, J shed 5 bases, and the junction held 15 bases outside the gene matches. The CDR3, as DNA: TGTGCCAGCAGTGATTGGGCCAGCGGCGGGGGTCGCGAGACCCAGTACTTC. As protein: CASSDWASGGGRETQYF.

The sample holds a few counts of this clonotype. The chain uses TRBV5-5 and TRBJ2-7; 12 bases line up with TRBD1. V gave up 1 base and J gave up 7 bases; unmatched junction bases: 6. The CDR3 loop spans 15 amino acids. CDR1 is SGHKS, CDR2 YYEKEE, per germline (reference sequence). CDR3 sequence (DNA): TGTGCCAGCAGCTTGATGGGACAGGGGGCTCGTGAGCAGTACTTC. Translation gives CASSLMGQGAREQYF.

This clonotype appeared many times. V and J are TRBV27 and TRBJ2-1; D could derive from TRBD1 or TRBD2 (5 bases each). Trimming removed 3 bases from V and 5 bases from J, with 14 bases in between. The CDR3 runs 15 residues. Germline V gives CDR1 MNHEY, CDR2 SMNVEV (reference sequence). The CDR3 sequence is CASSFAWDGHNEQFF. The CDR3, as DNA: TGTGCCAGCAGTTTCGCTTGGGACGGCCACAATGAGCAGTTCTTC.

This clonotype was detected a few times. V gene TRBV10-3 combines with J gene TRBJ2-7; perhaps TRBD1 as D (5 bases). Germline lookup yields CDR1 ENHRY and CDR2 SYGVKD. The ends were cut back, 10 bases at V and 5 bases at J, with 15 bases in the middle. The CDR3 covers 12 residues. The CDR3 region has the DNA TGTGCCACCCTGACAGAGGTGGACGAGCAGTACTTC. Translated, it gives CATLTEVDEQYF.

V usage is TRBV20-1 and J usage is TRBJ2-3, with D perhaps given as TRBD1 or TRBD2 (5 bases each). Germline V gene sequence: CDR1 DFQATT, CDR2 SNEGSKA (reference sequence). This CDR3 contains 16 residues. The V gene lost 0 bases and the J gene lost 1 base, with 14 bases spanning the gap. The CDR3 region has the DNA TGCAGTGCTAGAGATAGAGGGGCTATTCGCACAGATACGCAGTATTTT. This sequence encodes CSARDRGAIRTDTQYF.

This clonotype has at least ten counts. The chain joins TRBV7-9 to TRBJ1-4; D is unresolved. V was trimmed by 5 bases and J by 0 bases, leaving 10 bases between them. The CDR3 has 15 amino acids. The germline V gene encodes CDR1 SEHNR and CDR2 FQNEAQ (reference sequence). CDR3 amino acids: CASSRRTSTNEKLFF. The CDR3 nucleotides are TGTGCCAGCAGCCGAAGGACTTCAACTAATGAAAAACTGTTTTTT.

The rearrangement joins TRBV20-1 to TRBJ2-5; D not resolved. V was pared by 3 bases and J by 5 bases, with 10 bases between. This CDR3 has 12 amino acids. Germline loops: CDR1 DFQATT, CDR2 SNEGSKA (reference sequence). The CDR3 sequence is CSASMTWETQYF. CDR3 nucleotides: TGCAGTGCTAGCATGACGTGGGAGACCCAGTACTTC.

This clonotype was found a few times. This rearrangement joins TRBV20-1 to TRBJ2-1, with 11 bases identical to TRBD2. This CDR3 region has 14 residues. The ends lost 8 bases at V and 2 bases at J; junction bases unmatched: 5. The V gene's germline CDR1 is DFQATT and CDR2 SNEGSKA (reference sequence). This CDR3 is CSCQTSGTYNEQFF. The DNA for the CDR3 is TGCAGTTGCCAGACTAGCGGGACCTACAATGAGCAGTTCTTC.

This clonotype was found a few times. The V gene is TRBV10-3, the J gene TRBJ1-2; 7 positions agree with TRBD1. From germline, CDR1 is ENHRY and CDR2 SYGVKD. The CDR3 spans 15 residues. The V segment lost 8 bases and the J segment 4 bases; nucleotides outside the gene matches: 13. CDR3 protein: CAILISGGSGYGYTF. The CDR3 nucleotides read TGTGCCATCCTTATTTCAGGGGGGAGTGGCTATGGCTACACCTTC.

The chain links TRBV7-2 to TRBJ2-3, with 8 bases matching TRBD2. This CDR3 spans 13 amino acids. V lost 7 bases, J lost 0 bases, and 0 bases stayed unmatched. The germline gives CDR1 SGHTA, CDR2 FQGNSA. CDR3 DNA sequence: TGTGCCAGCAAGCGGGAGAGCACAGATACGCAGTATTTT. Translation gives CASKRESTDTQYF.

Ten or more counts support this clonotype. The rearrangement joins TRBV7-2 to TRBJ1-5; 9 bases align to TRBD1. The CDR3 length is 15 residues. The V gene's germline CDR1 is SGHTA and CDR2 FQGNSA. The V and J ends lost 1 base and 11 bases, in that order; junction bases with no gene match: 9. CDR3 in DNA: TGTGCCAGCAGCTTAGATCTGGACAGGGGATATTCCCAGCATTTT. It translates to CASSLDLDRGYSQHF.

V usage is TRBV25-1 and J usage is TRBJ2-7, with D unresolved. V lost 3 bases and J 9 bases, leaving 18 bases between the germline ends. The CDR3 contains 14 residues. Germline loops: CDR1 MGHDK, CDR2 SYGVNS. Here the CDR3 reads CASSERIHPFLQYF. The CDR3 DNA sequence: TGTGCCAGCAGTGAGAGGATTCATCCCTTTTTGCAGTACTTC.